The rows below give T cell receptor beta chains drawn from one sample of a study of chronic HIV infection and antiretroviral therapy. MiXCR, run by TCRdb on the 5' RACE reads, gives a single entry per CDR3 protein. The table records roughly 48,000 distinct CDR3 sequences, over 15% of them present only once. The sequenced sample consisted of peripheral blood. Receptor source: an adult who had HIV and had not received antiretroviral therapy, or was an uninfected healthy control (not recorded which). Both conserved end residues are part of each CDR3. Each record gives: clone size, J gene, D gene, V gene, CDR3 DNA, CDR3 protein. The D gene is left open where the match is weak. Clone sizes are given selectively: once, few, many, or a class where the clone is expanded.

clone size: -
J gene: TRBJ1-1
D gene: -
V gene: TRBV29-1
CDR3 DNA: TGCAGCGTTGCGGGGCTCTTGATGAACACTGAAGCTTTCTTT
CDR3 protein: CSVAGLLMNTEAFF

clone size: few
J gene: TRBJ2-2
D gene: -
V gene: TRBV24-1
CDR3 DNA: TGTGCCACCAGTGATACGGGGAACACCGGGGAGCTGTTTTTT
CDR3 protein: CATSDTGNTGELFF

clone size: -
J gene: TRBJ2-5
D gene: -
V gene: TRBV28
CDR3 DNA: TGTGCCAGCAGCTCACAGACCCCAGAGACCCAGTACTTC
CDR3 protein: CASSSQTPETQYF

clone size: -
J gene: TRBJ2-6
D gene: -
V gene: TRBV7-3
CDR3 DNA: TGTGCCAGCAGCTCCGGGACAGGGGCCAACGTCCTGACTTTC
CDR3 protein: CASSSGTGANVLTF

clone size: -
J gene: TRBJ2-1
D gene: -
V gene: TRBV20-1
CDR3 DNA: TGCAGTGCTACACATGCGGTTGAGCAGTTCTTC
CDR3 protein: CSATHAVEQFF

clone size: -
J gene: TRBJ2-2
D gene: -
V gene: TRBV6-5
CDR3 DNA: TGTGCCAGCAGTTACAGGGGTGGGGGAAACACCGGGGAGCTGTTTTTT
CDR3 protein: CASSYRGGGNTGELFF

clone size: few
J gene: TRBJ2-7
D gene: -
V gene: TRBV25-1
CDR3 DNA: TGTGCCAGCACCCCTGCGGACAGCTACGAGCAGTACTTC
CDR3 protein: CASTPADSYEQYF

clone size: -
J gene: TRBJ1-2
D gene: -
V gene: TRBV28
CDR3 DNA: TGTGCCAGCAGTTTACGGGGCAGGGTCCTTGGCTACACCTTC
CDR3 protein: CASSLRGRVLGYTF

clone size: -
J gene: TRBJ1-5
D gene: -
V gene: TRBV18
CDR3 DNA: TGTGCCAGCTCACCAGTGGCCTCGTTTAGCAATCAGCCCCAGCATTTT
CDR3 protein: CASSPVASFSNQPQHF

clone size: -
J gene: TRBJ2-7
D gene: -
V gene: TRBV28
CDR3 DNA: TGTGCCAGCAGTTTATCGTCAGGGGAGCAGTACTTC
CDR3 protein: CASSLSSGEQYF

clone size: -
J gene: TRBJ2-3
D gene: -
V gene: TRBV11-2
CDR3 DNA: TGTGCCAGCAGCTCCTTCAGGGACAATTCGCAGTATTTT
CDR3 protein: CASSSFRDNSQYF

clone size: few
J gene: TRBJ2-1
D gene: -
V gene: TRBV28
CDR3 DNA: TGTGCCAGTAATCTCCCCCTCGGGGATCGGGCCTACAATGAGCAGTTCTTC
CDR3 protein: CASNLPLGDRAYNEQFF

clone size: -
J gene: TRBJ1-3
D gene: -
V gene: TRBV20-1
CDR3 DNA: TGCAGTGCTAGAGAGAGGGGGACTACTGGAAACACCATATATTTT
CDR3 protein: CSARERGTTGNTIYF

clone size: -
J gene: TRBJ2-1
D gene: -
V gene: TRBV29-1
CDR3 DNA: TGCAGCGTTGGAGACTCCCACAATGAGCAGTTCTTC
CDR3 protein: CSVGDSHNEQFF

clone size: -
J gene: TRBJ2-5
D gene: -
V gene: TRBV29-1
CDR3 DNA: TGCAGCGTTGAAGCCGAGCAGGGGTGGCAAGAGACCCAGTACTTC
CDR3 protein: CSVEAEQGWQETQYF

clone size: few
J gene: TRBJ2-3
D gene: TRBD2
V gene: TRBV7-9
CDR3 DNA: TGTGCCAGCAGCACGGGACTAGCGGTCACAGATACGCAGTATTTT
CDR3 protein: CASSTGLAVTDTQYF

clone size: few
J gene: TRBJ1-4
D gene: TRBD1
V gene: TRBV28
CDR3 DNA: TGTGCCAGCAGTTTCAGGGGGCCCCTCGCAACTAATGAAAAACTGTTTTTT
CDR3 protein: CASSFRGPLATNEKLFF

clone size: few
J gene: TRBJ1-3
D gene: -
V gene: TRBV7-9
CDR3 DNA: TGTGCCAGCAGCTCCGGGGAGGGCCCCGTCTCTGGAAACACCATATATTTT
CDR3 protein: CASSSGEGPVSGNTIYF

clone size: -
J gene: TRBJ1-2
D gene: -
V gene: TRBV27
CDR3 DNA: TGTGCCAGCAGTTCCCCCGGCAGGCGCTATGGCTACACCTTC
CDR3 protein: CASSSPGRRYGYTF

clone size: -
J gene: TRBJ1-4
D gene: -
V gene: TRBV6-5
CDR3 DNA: TGTGCCAGCAGTTACCGCCCCCTTTATGAAAAACTGTTTTTT
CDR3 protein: CASSYRPLYEKLFF

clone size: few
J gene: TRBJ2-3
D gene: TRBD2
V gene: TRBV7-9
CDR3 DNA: TGTGCCAGCATCAGGGGACTAGCGGGAGTTCGTCTTAAGCAGAAGAGCACAGATACGCAGTATTTT
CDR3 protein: CASIRGLAGVRLKQKSTDTQYF

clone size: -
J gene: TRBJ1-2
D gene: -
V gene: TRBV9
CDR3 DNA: TGTGCCAGCAGCGAGGCCGGGACGTATGGCTACACCTTC
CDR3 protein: CASSEAGTYGYTF

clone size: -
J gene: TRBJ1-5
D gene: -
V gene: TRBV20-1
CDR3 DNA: TGCAGTGCTAGAGAACAGGCTAATCAGCCCCAGCATTTT
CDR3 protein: CSAREQANQPQHF

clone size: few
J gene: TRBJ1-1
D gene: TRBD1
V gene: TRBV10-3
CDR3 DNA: TGTGCCATCAGTGCCACCGGGACAGGGTTGACTGAAGCTTTCTTT
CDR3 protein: CAISATGTGLTEAFF

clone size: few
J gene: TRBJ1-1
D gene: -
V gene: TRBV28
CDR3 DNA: TGTGCCAGCAGTCTGACGGTCGGAGAAGCTTTCTTT
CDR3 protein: CASSLTVGEAFF

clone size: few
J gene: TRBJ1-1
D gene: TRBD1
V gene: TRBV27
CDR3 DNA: TGTGCCAGCAGGAAACAGGGGGGGGAGAACACTGAAGCTTTCTTT
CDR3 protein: CASRKQGGENTEAFF

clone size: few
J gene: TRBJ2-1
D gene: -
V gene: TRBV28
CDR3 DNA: TGTGCCAGCAGTTTGTGGGGGGAGGGGGATGAGCAGTTCTTC
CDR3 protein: CASSLWGEGDEQFF

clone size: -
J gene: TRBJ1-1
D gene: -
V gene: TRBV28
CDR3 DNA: TGTGCCAGCAGTTTACTGGGGGCTAATGAAGCTTCCTTT
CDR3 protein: CASSLLGANEASF

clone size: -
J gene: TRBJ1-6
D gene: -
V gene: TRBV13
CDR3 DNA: TGTGCCAGCACCCTTCGAGGGAGCTCCTATAATTCACCCCTCCACTTT
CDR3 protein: CASTLRGSSYNSPLHF

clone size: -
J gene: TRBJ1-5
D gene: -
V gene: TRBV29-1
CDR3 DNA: TGCAGCGTTGGGGGGTTAAGCAATCAGCCCCAGCATTTT
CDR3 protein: CSVGGLSNQPQHF

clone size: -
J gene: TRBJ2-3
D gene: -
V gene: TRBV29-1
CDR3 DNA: TGCAGCGTTGGGCTAGGCGGCCGGAGGGATACGCAGTATTTT
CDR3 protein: CSVGLGGRRDTQYF

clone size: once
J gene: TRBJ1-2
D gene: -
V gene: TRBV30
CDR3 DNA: TGTGCCTGGTCCGACCGGGGGGCCGGTGGCTACACCTTC
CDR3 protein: CAWSDRGAGGYTF

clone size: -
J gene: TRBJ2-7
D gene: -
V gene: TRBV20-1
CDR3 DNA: TGCAGTGCAGGTGACTCCTACGAGCAGTACTTC
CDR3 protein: CSAGDSYEQYF

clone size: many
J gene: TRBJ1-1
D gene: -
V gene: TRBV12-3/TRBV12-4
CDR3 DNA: TGTGCCAGCACTCCCCCCGGGAACACTGAAGCTTTCTTT
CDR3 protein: CASTPPGNTEAFF

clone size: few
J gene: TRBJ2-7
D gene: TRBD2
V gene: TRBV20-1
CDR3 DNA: TGCAGTGCTCCCCGGACTAGCGGGTATACCTACGAGCAGTACTTC
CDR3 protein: CSAPRTSGYTYEQYF

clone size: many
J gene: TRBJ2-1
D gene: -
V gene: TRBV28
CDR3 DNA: TGTGCCAGCCCAAGGGGAGTGAAGCGTGGCTGGTGGAATGAGCAGTTCTTC
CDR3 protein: CASPRGVKRGWWNEQFF

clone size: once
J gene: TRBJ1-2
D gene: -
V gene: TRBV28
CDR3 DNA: TGTGCCAGCACGGGGACCCCCACCAGGGCTTATGGCTACACCTTC
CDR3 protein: CASTGTPTRAYGYTF

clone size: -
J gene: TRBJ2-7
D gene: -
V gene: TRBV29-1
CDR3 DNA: TGCAGCGTTGAAGATCGGTCCGTCAGCTCCTACGAGCAGTACTTC
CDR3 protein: CSVEDRSVSSYEQYF

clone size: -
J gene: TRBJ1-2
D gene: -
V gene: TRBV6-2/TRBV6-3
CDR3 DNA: TGTGCCAGCAGTTACTCGCAGAGAGAAGGCCATGGCTACACCTTC
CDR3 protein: CASSYSQREGHGYTF

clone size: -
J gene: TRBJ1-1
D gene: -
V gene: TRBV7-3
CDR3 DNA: TGTGCCAGCAGCTTAACGATGGGGACTGAAGCTTTCTTT
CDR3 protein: CASSLTMGTEAFF

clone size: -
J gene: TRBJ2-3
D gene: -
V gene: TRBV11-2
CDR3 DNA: TGTGCCAGCAGCCCCCAACCTAGCACAGATACGCAGTATTTT
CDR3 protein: CASSPQPSTDTQYF

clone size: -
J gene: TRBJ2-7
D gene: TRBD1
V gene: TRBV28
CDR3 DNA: TGTGCCAGCAGTTTGTCCCGGACAGGGGAGCAGTACTTC
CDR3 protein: CASSLSRTGEQYF

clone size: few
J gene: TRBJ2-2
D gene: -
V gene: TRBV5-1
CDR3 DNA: TGCGCCAGCAGCCAAACAGGGATCACCGGGGAGCTGTTTTTT
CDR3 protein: CASSQTGITGELFF

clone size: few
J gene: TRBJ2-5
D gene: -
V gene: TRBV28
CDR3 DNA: TGTGCCAGCAGTTTTCGCAGGACTCAAGAGACCCAGTACTTC
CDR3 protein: CASSFRRTQETQYF

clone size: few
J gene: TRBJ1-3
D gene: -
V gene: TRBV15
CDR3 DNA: TGTGCCACAGGGAAGGTCTCTGGAAACACCATATATTTT
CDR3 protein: CATGKVSGNTIYF

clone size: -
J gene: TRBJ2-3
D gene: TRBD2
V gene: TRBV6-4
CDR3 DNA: TGTGCCAGCAGTGACCTAGCGGGAGCAGATACGCAGTATTTT
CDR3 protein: CASSDLAGADTQYF

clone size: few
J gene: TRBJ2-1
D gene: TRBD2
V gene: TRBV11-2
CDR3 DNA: TGTGCCAGCAGGCCGGGACTAGCTGAGAATGAGCAGTTCTTC
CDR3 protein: CASRPGLAENEQFF

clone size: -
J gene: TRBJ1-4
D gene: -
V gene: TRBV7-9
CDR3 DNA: TGTGCCAGCAGCTTAGGCGGTGAAAAACTGTTTTTT
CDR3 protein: CASSLGGEKLFF

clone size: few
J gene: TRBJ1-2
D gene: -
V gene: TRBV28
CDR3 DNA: TGTGCCAGCAGTTTACTAGGCGGCGGGGCGGGCTACACCTTC
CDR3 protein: CASSLLGGGAGYTF

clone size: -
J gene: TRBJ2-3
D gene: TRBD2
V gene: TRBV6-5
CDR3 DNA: TGTGCCAGCAGCCGTACTAGCGCCCTTAACACAGATACGCAGTATTTT
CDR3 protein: CASSRTSALNTDTQYF

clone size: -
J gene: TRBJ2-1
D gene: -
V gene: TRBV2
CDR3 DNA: TGTGCCAGCAGTGACAACGGTCCCGACAATGAGCAGTTCTTC
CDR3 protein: CASSDNGPDNEQFF

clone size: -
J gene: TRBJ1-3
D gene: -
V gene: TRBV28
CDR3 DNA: TGTGCCAGCAGTTTTTCCGGGGCTGGAAACACCATATATTTT
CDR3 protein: CASSFSGAGNTIYF

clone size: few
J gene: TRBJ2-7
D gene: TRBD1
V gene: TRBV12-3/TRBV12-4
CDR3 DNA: TGTGCCAGCAACACCCGGGACAGAGGCTACGAGCAGTACTTC
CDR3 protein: CASNTRDRGYEQYF

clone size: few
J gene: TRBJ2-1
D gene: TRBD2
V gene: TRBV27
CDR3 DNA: TGTGCCAGCAGTCCCCTTAGCCCTAGCGGGCGATACAATGAGCAGTTCTTC
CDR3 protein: CASSPLSPSGRYNEQFF

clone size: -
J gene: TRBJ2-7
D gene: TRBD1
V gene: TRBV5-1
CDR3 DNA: TGCGCCAGCCGCGAGGGGACAGCGACCTACGAGCAGTACTTC
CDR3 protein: CASREGTATYEQYF